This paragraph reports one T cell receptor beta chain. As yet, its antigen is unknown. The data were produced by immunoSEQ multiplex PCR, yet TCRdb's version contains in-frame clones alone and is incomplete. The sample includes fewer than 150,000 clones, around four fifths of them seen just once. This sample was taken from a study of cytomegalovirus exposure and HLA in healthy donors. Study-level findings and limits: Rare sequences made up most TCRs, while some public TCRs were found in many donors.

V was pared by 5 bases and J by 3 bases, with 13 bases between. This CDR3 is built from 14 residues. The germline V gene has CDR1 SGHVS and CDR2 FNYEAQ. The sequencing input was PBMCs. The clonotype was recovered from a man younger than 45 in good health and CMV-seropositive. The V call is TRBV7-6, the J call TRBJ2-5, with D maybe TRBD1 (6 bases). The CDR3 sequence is CASSPHRTEETQYF. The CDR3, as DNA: TGTGCCAGCAGCCCCCATCGGACAGAAGAGACCCAGTACTTC.